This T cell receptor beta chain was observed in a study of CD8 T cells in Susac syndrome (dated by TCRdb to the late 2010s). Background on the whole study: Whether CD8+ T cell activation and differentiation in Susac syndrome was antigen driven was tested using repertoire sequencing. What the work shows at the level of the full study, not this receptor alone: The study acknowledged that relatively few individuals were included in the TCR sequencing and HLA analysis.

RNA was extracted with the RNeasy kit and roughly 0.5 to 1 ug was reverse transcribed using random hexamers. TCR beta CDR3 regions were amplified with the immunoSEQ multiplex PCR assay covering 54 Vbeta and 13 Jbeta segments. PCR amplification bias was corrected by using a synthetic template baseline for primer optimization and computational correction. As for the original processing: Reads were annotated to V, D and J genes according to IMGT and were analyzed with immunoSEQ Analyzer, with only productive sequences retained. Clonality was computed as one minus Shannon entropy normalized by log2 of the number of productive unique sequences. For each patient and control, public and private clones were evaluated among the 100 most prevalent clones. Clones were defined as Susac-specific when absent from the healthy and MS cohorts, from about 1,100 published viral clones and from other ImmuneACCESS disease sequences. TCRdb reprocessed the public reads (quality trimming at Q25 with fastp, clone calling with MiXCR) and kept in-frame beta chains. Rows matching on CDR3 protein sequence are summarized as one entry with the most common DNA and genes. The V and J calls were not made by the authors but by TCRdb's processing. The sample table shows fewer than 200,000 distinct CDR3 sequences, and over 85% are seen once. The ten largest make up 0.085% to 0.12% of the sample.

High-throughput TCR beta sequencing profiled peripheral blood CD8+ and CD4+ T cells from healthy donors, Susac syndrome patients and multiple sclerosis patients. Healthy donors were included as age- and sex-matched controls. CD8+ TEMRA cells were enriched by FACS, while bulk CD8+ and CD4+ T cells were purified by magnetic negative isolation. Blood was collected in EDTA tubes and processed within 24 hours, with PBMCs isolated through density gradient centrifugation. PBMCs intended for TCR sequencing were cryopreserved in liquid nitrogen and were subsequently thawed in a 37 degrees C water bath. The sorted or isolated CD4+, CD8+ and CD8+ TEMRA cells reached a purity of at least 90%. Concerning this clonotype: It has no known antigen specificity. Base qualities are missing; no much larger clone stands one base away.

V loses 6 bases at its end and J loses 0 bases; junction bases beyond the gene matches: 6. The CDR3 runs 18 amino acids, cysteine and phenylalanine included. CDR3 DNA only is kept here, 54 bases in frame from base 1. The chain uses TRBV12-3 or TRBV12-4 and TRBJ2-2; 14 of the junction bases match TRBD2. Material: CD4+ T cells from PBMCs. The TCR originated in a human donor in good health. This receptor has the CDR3 CASRMTSGRGSNTGELFF. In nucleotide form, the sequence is TGTGCCAGCAGAATGACTAGCGGGAGGGGGTCGAACACCGGGGAGCTGTTTTTT.